This TCR beta chain was captured in a study of blood T cell repertoires in COVID-19. On the study more broadly: Sites in the United States, Italy and Spain provided acute and convalescent COVID-19 samples.

The protocol was immunoSEQ multiplex PCR, while the TCRdb copy is restricted to in-frame clones and leaves out a portion. The sample shows around 150,000 clones, roughly 84% of them seen only once. This CDR3 contains 14 residues. V lost 5 bases to trimming and J lost 9 bases, with 14 bases between them. Per the germline V gene, CDR1 is SEHNR and CDR2 is FQNEAQ (reference sequence). The sequenced material came from peripheral blood. This receptor was identified in a man between 70 and 80 years old with acute or convalescent COVID-19. The gene calls are TRBV7-9 and TRBJ1-6, with D possibly being TRBD1 (5 bases). CDR3 sequence: CASSLSVGGSPLHF. The DNA for the CDR3 is TGTGCCAGCAGCCTCAGCGTGGGGGGTTCACCCCTCCACTTT.